Included here is one TCR beta chain sequence, with context. There are a few counts of this clone. There is no known antigen for this receptor. Base qualities are not at hand, and no much larger clone is one base apart. From each donor, a single peripheral blood sample of approximately 0.11 L on average was drawn into heparinised tubes. Naive, central memory, regulatory and stem cell-like memory CD4+ T cells were sorted on a BD FACSAria II using a panel including CD45RO, CCR7, CD25, CD127, CD95 and CD27. A purity above 95% was achieved for all sorted populations. PBMCs were isolated right away by Lymphoprep density gradient centrifugation and were stained directly, without culture. So that batch effects would be minimized, each experiment stained and sorted samples in pairs, pairing one healthy donor with one patient. This specimen belongs to a study of beta chain features in type 1 diabetes (dated by TCRdb to 2017 to 2018). Study-wide context: Mean age, gender distribution, total cell number and subset yield were not different between patients and healthy donors. A total of about 100,000,000 sorted cells were examined across all samples, and RNA yield correlated strongly with the number of cells per subset. The study compared the TCRB repertoires of sorted circulating CD4+ T cell subsets in recently diagnosed type 1 diabetes patients with those in matched healthy donors. Whereas all 28 donors provided naive and central memory subsets, regulatory and stem cell-like memory subsets were isolated from just 8 patients and roughly 8 healthy donors. Results and caveats for the whole study, not just this receptor: Patients with type 1 diabetes made fewer insertions and deleted more nucleotides at VDJ recombination sites, implying thymic rearrangement abnormalities. Because cDNA was sequenced instead of genomic DNA, highly expressing activated cells could be over-represented, though the groups showed no difference in activation or CD3 levels. Naive, central memory and regulatory TCRB repertoires appeared to be more alike among patients than among healthy donors. Because small numbers of individuals were included in the HLA sub-analyses, any influence of HLA type on TCRB rearrangement was left unresolved. Shorter templates might have been favored by PCR, but patient and control samples were amplified and corrected together, so both groups would have been affected equally by any skew. Type 1 diabetes patients showed a moderate but significant shortening of TCRB CDR3 length in all four CD4+ subsets.

All of the isolated RNA was reverse transcribed with the High Capacity cDNA Reverse Transcription Kit, so expressed TCRB transcripts were sequenced. Deep immunoSEQ sequencing was applied to naive, central memory and regulatory T cell samples, giving an average of about 3.6 million total reads per sample. Sorted cells were lysed in RLT buffer and RNA was extracted with DNase-treated RNeasy Micro or Mini kits, depending on cell number. Each cell subset was processed separately to prevent cross-contamination, with patient and healthy donor samples processed together. The immunoSEQ multiplex PCR was used to amplify TCRB sequences from cDNA, yielding 87-bp fragments that span the CDR3 region. Sequencing of the amplicons was done on the Illumina HiSeq platform. The authors processed their data as follows. PCR bias was corrected computationally using synthetic template baselines, and reads within Hamming distance 2 were collapsed, with unmergeable singletons discarded. By aligning reads against IMGT, V, D and J genes, CDR3 length, and insertions or deletions at six rearrangement sites were assigned. Within each subset, clonotype counts were normalized to sorted cell number, after which true diversity and Gini coefficients were computed with the tcR R package. The overlap coefficient, calculated on TCRB nucleotide sequences, was used to quantify repertoire sharing. Out-of-frame TCRB sequences from naive cells were analyzed as a proxy for the pre-selection repertoire. Sourced from immuneACCESS, this table was stored by TCRdb with only in-frame sequences that have V and J called. A share of the clones is absent; for the studies checked, an unresolved V gene accounts for under half, and the remainder has no known explanation. V, J and clone size are those of that table, while D and trimming were read from the DNA. For this sample the table gives some 350,000 clones, of which roughly 14% were detected only once. The ten largest clones take up 0.015% of the sample.

Sequences SGHVS (CDR1) and FQNEAQ (CDR2) are obtained from the germline V gene. The V and J ends are trimmed by 7 bases and 7 bases, leaving 20 bases between them. The CDR3 goes from the cysteine to the phenylalanine over 15 residues. Of the read, only the CDR3 DNA is kept; its 45 bases are in frame from base 1. Sequenced: naive CD4+ T cells from blood. Explained via the paper, the cell subset or site label denotes: true naive CD4+ T cells. The chain links TRBV7-8 with TRBJ2-1, with TRBD1 as a weak D call on 6 bases. The TCR comes from a woman aged 18-29 years with type 1 diabetes. CDR3 sequence: CASKGLAGAGNEQFF. The nucleotide sequence reads TGTGCCAGCAAGGGTTTAGCAGGGGCTGGGAATGAGCAGTTCTTC.